The clone carrying this TCR beta chain was recorded a few times. These data originate in a study of control samples from healthy donors and cancer patients. Data came from immunoSEQ multiplex PCR; TCRdb stores just in-frame clones and leaves some out. Of 100,000 to 150,000 clones in the sample, 80% to 95% are singletons; the top ten hold 2.5%. Germline loops: CDR1 SNHLY, CDR2 FYNNEI. The CDR3 is 15 residues long. V lost 7 bases to trimming and J lost 0 bases, with 13 bases between them. The chain carries TRBV2 and TRBJ2-1, with D hard to call. This receptor was obtained from a man aged 40-49 years in good health. The sequencing sample was made of blood. CDR3 bases: TGTGCCAGCAAAACGACGGCGACCTCCTACAATGAGCAGTTCTTC. Amino acid sequence: CASKTTATSYNEQFF.